The present T cell receptor (beta chain) was sequenced within a study of CD8 T cells in ankylosing spondylitis. Points from the study as a whole: The authors reported significant enrichment of disease-linked clones in matched ankylosing spondylitis synovial fluid. Blood from ankylosing spondylitis patients appeared to carry a characteristic eight-variant TCR beta motif. Disease-linked clones, CD8+, were relatively rare in peripheral blood.

Molecular-barcoded quantitative 5'-RACE produced these TCR beta libraries. A single record per CDR3 protein comes from TCRdb applying MiXCR to the 5' RACE reads. The data hold approximately 200,000 distinct CDR3 sequences, with over 10% observed a single time. Germline loops: CDR1 SQVTM, CDR2 ANQGSEA. V gave up 5 bases and J gave up 0 bases; unmatched junction bases: 3. The CDR3 extends over 13 amino acids. At least ten counts were recorded for this clonotype. Its antigen is not known. The sequence was obtained from a female donor with ankylosing spondylitis or in good health (not recorded which). Sequenced sample: blood, either unsorted or a sorted T cell fraction (not recorded which). The chain recombines TRBV29-1 with TRBJ2-7; 8 positions match TRBD1. CDR3 loop: CSVRTGSSYEQYF. CDR3 nucleotide sequence: TGCAGCGTTCGGACAGGGAGCTCCTACGAGCAGTACTTC.